This TCR beta chain came from a study of blood T cell repertoires in COVID-19. Study at large: From the United States, Italy and Spain came samples of acute and convalescent COVID-19.

This clone was seen more than once but under ten times. TCRdb's copy holds only in-frame clones and misses some; the assay was immunoSEQ multiplex PCR. The data hold over 130,000 clones, with around 83% observed a single time. Sequencing was carried out using peripheral blood. This sequence originates from a woman older than 75 with acute or convalescent COVID-19.

Here the CDR3 DNA reads TGTGCCAGTAGTATAGCCCTCGCCGGGAACACTGAAGCTTTCTTT. Its translation is CASSIALAGNTEAFF. This chain joins TRBV19 and TRBJ1-1; no clear D. The CDR3 runs to 15 residues. Germline V gene data show CDR1 as LNHDA and CDR2 as SQIVND (reference sequence). V lost 1 base and J lost 1, with 10 bases in between.